This paragraph covers one T cell receptor (beta chain) sequence. Its specificity is unknown. The CDR3 totals 13 residues. Germline CDR1 and CDR2: KGHDR and SFDVKD. The ends were cut back, 3 bases at V and 4 bases at J, with 9 bases in the middle. The source of the sample is a study of metastatic and nonmetastatic thyroid tumors. Study-level background: For malignant and benign thyroid patients, tumor or nodule tissue and blood were the sources whose repertoires were compared. Study observations and caveats: Reportedly, malignant thyroid tumors had significantly higher TCR beta diversity than benign nodules, in blood and tumor.

In the authors' methods: Differences in CDR3 between clinicopathological groups were drawn on to build a classifier intended to discriminate distant-metastatic papillary thyroid cancer patients. TCRdb recomputed clones from the PCR reads via MiXCR. For this entry, the V and J calls and clone size follow TCRdb and not the study's own pipeline. The sample includes about 70,000 clones, more than 15% of them seen just once. Thyroid surgery was preceded by no treatment in any patient. The TCR sequence derives from a female donor with papillary thyroid cancer or a benign thyroid nodule (not recorded which). Some clones in this sample may be carry-over from other donors' samples. Sequenced sample: blood. This chain joins TRBV24-1 and TRBJ2-7, with D possibly TRBD2 on 6 matching bases. For the CDR3, the DNA is TGTGCCACCAGTGATGGGGGGACTTACGAGCAGTACTTC. Its translation: CATSDGGTYEQYF.